The following is a T cell receptor (beta chain) sequence with its context. This CDR3 region has 15 residues. Germline CDR1 and CDR2: SGHNT and YYREEE (reference sequence). Trimming cost V 0 bases and J 5 bases; bases outside gene matches: 4. The source of the sample is a study of control samples from healthy donors and cancer patients. Produced via immunoSEQ multiplex PCR; TCRdb's table is partial and in-frame only. The sample has over 150,000 clones, 80% to 95% seen once; the top ten hold about 1.6%. Input material: blood. The sequence came from a man between 18 and 35 years old in good health. The chain has TRBV5-4 and TRBJ1-3; 8 nucleotides align to TRBD1. DNA for the CDR3: TGTGCCAGCAGCTTGGACAGGGGGACAAGAAACACCATATATTTT. The encoded protein is CASSLDRGTRNTIYF.